Shown below are 17 T cell receptor beta chains from a single sample sequenced in a study of monozygotic twins with inflammatory bowel disease. TCRdb reworked the 5' RACE reads into one entry per CDR3 protein, no DNA. With about 330,000 distinct CDR3 sequences in the sample, the ten largest clones hold around 2%. Sample: blood. Source of these receptors: a human donor with ulcerative colitis or Crohn's disease, or a healthy co-twin of an affected twin (not recorded which).

The V and J genes are TRBV6-5 and TRBJ2-1; TCRdb designates TRBD2, a call that cannot be tested without DNA. This CDR3 contains 12 residues. Per germline, CDR1 MNHEY and CDR2 SVGAGI. CDR3 amino acids: CASSSLGGEQFF.

The chain has TRBV7-3 and TRBJ1-6; as DNA is missing, the TRBD1 call by TCRdb cannot be tested. CDR1 is SGHTA, CDR2 FQGTGA, per germline. The CDR3 sequence is 14 residues long. The CDR3 protein is CASSLGGTSSPLHF.

The CDR3 reads CASRPTGEPYEQYF. The rearrangement uses TRBV6-2 or TRBV6-3 and TRBJ2-7; absent DNA, TCRdb's TRBD1 call cannot be checked. This CDR3 contains 14 residues. Germline-derived CDR1 and CDR2 are MNHEY and SVGEGT.

The rearrangement joins TRBV6-5 to TRBJ2-3; with no DNA, the TCRdb D assignment of TRBD2 cannot be verified. The CDR3 extends over 17 amino acids. Germline CDR1 and CDR2: MNHEY and SVGAGI. The CDR3: CASRFSLQRGATDTQYF.

The chain recombines TRBV12-3 or TRBV12-4 with TRBJ2-1; TCRdb's D call of TRBD1 is untestable without DNA. The CDR3 covers 15 residues. CDR3 amino acids: CASSYSQRHYNEQFF.

The chain uses TRBV20-1 and TRBJ2-5; the TRBD2 assignment by TCRdb is unverifiable without DNA. Germline CDR1 DFQATT, CDR2 SNEGSKA (reference sequence). The CDR3 contains 16 residues. The CDR3 sequence is CSARAYLGGGQETQYF.

V usage is TRBV12-3 or TRBV12-4 and J usage is TRBJ2-1; without DNA, the TCRdb call of TRBD2 cannot be checked. The CDR3 is 17 amino acids. The CDR3 sequence is CASSFKSSVAGVAEQFF.

The chain carries TRBV3-1 and TRBJ1-1; TCRdb indicates TRBD1, and absent DNA this call remains unverified. CDR3 length: 16 amino acids. CDR1 is LGHDT, CDR2 YNNKEL, per germline (reference sequence). CDR3: CASSQPSGQGITEAFF.

This rearrangement joins TRBV12-3 or TRBV12-4 to TRBJ1-1; no DNA is available, so the TRBD1 call from TCRdb remains unchecked. CDR3 length equals 15 residues. CDR3 region: CASSLDARLGTEAFF.

V and J are TRBV27 and TRBJ1-6. The CDR3 contains 13 residues. Per germline, CDR1 MNHEY and CDR2 SMNVEV (reference sequence). This CDR3 reads CASSLGLNSPLHF.

The CDR3 loop reads CASSQVGIGSLDTQYF. The chain employs TRBV7-6 and TRBJ2-3; TCRdb's assignment of TRBD2 cannot be checked, as there is no DNA. The CDR3 extends over 16 amino acids. CDR1 is SGHVS, CDR2 FNYEAQ, per germline.

The chain links TRBV18 to TRBJ2-1; TCRdb names TRBD2, which stays unverified in the absence of DNA. Germline CDR1 and CDR2: KGHSH and LQKENI. CDR3 length: 12 residues. This CDR3 is CASSPDGRGAFF.

This rearrangement joins TRBV27 to TRBJ2-7; the D gene TCRdb calls, TRBD2, cannot be checked with no DNA. The length of the CDR3 is 15 residues. CDR1 and CDR2 from the germline V gene are MNHEY and SMNVEV (reference sequence). The CDR3 here is CASSLGGVYSYEQYF.

The rearrangement joins TRBV20-1 to TRBJ2-3; TCRdb reports TRBD1, a call that lacks DNA to check it against. The CDR3 is 14 residues long. Germline V CDR1 and CDR2: DFQATT, SNEGSKA (reference sequence). CDR3 amino acids: CSARPGTSTDTQYF.

The chain employs TRBV7-2 and TRBJ1-6; the TCRdb call, TRBD1, lacks DNA for checking. Per germline, CDR1 SGHTA and CDR2 FQGNSA. The CDR3 is 14 amino acids. The CDR3 loop is CASSEQGSGSPLHF.

The chain joins TRBV29-1 to TRBJ2-3; TCRdb reports TRBD1, a call that lacks DNA to check it against. The germline V gene has CDR1 SQVTM and CDR2 ANQGSEA. The CDR3 extends over 15 amino acids. CDR3 sequence reads: CSAYAWDHSTDTQYF.

The rearrangement joins TRBV7-9 to TRBJ1-1. This CDR3 is 14 amino acids long. Germline V gene lookup returns CDR1 SEHNR and CDR2 FQNEAQ (reference sequence). This CDR3 is CASSLEGRNTEAFF.